These 15 T cell receptor beta chains originate from one sample sequenced in a study of blood T cell repertoires in COVID-19. Profiled with immunoSEQ multiplex PCR; TCRdb holds only in-frame clones, not every one. Found here are a few hundred thousand clones, approximately 87% of them singletons; the top ten hold around 1.9%. The sample consisted of PBMCs or T cells enriched from blood (not recorded which). These receptors all come from a man aged 35-49 years in a cohort exposed to, infected with or recovered from COVID-19 (not recorded which).

The sample holds one count of this clone. The chain uses TRBV5-8 and TRBJ1-2; no definite D call. The V end lost 1 base, the J end lost 0 bases, and 7 bases lay between the germline ends. CDR3 size: 14 residues. CDR1 and CDR2 from the germline V gene are SGHTS and YDEGEE. The CDR3 nucleotides are TGTGCCAGCAGCTTGTGGAGAGCTAACTATGGCTACACCTTC. This gives the protein CASSLWRANYGYTF.

V usage is TRBV12-5 and J usage is TRBJ1-6; 8 nucleotides line up with TRBD1. This CDR3 has 14 residues. Losses at the gene ends were 4 bases for V and 7 bases for J; bases not matched to a gene: 3. Germline V gives CDR1 LGHNT, CDR2 FRNRAP. The CDR3 DNA reads as TGTGCTAGTGGTTCCGGACAGGGAAATTCACCCCTCCACTTT. It is translated as CASGSGQGNSPLHF. Filled out from reference TRBV12-5 and TRBJ1-6, the complete variable domain reads DARVTQTPRHKVTEMGQEVTMRCQPILGHNTVFWYRQTMMQGLELLAYFRNRAPLDDSGMPKDRFSAEMPDATLATLKIQPSEPRDSAVYFCASGSGQGNSPLHFGNGTRLTVT.

This chain joins TRBV5-1 and TRBJ2-5; 7 nucleotides match TRBD2. The CDR3 is made up of 19 amino acids. The junction had 18 bases not matched to a gene; V was cut back by 2 bases and J by 2 bases. CDR1 SGHRS and CDR2 YFSETQ come from the germline V gene. CDR3 nucleotide sequence: TGCGCCAGCAGCTTTGGGTGGGAGGGGTCTACAACGCCACAAGAGACCCAGTACTTC. Its protein product is CASSFGWEGSTTPQETQYF.

This rearrangement joins TRBV5-1 to TRBJ1-1; D perhaps matches TRBD1 (6 bases). From germline, CDR1 is SGHRS and CDR2 YFSETQ. The V end was cut by 0 bases, the J end by 6 bases, with 15 bases between. This CDR3 region has 15 residues. The CDR3 loop is CASSLAQGISAEAFF. CDR3 coding DNA: TGCGCCAGCAGCTTGGCTCAGGGGATATCGGCTGAAGCTTTCTTT.

The CDR3: CASSDGTRRDTQYF. CDR3 bases: TGCGCCAGCAGCGACGGGACTAGGAGAGATACGCAGTATTTT. The chain couples TRBV5-1 to TRBJ2-3; 8 bases map to TRBD2. V lost 4 bases, J lost 5 bases, and 6 bases stayed unmatched. Germline V gene data show CDR1 as SGHRS and CDR2 as YFSETQ. The CDR3 has 14 amino acids.

The chain joins TRBV7-3 to TRBJ2-1; 12 bases line up with TRBD2. Germline V gene data show CDR1 as SGHTA and CDR2 as FQGTGA. CDR3 size: 15 residues. V shed 4 bases and J 9 bases; nucleotides not matched to a gene: 7. The CDR3 coding sequence is TGTGCCAGCAGCTCAACTAGCGGGAGGAGGGGTGAGCAGTTCTTC. This encodes CASSSTSGRRGEQFF.

This clone was recorded many times. This rearrangement joins TRBV7-9 to TRBJ1-6, with TRBD1 as a possible D gene (6 bases). Germline V gives CDR1 SEHNR, CDR2 FQNEAQ (reference sequence). Trimming shortened V by 4 bases and J by 9 bases, and 16 bases separated the two germline ends. This CDR3 comprises 15 residues. CDR3 sequence reads: CASSWTDSWGSPLHF. The CDR3 nucleotides read TGTGCCAGCAGCTGGACGGACAGTTGGGGTTCACCCCTCCACTTT.

A remark on this clone: A junction boundary mismatches the germline segment, possibly from a read error. V is TRBV30 and J is TRBJ1-1; TRBD1 agrees at 8 bases. CDR1 and CDR2 from the germline V gene are GTSNPN and SVGIG (reference sequence). The CDR3 has 13 amino acids. This chain's CDR3 is CARRQGQNTEAFF. The CDR3 DNA sequence: TGTGCCCGGAGACAGGGGCAGAACACTGAAGCTTTCTTT.

About this clone itself: Other DNA sequences in the same sample also yield this CDR3. The rearrangement uses TRBV5-1 and TRBJ2-1; 8 bases fit TRBD2. The CDR3 loop spans 16 amino acids. The V gene's germline CDR1 is SGHRS and CDR2 YFSETQ. Trimming took 4 bases from V and 0 from J; bases not matched to a gene: 6. CDR3 loop: CASSPGSGSSYNEQFF. In DNA, the CDR3 is TGCGCCAGCAGCCCGGGCAGCGGGAGCTCCTACAATGAGCAGTTCTTC.

This rearrangement joins TRBV19 to TRBJ2-1; D not certain. Trimming shortened V by 1 base and J by 0 bases, and 13 bases separated the two germline ends. The CDR3 is 17 residues long. CDR1 is LNHDA, CDR2 SQIVND, per germline (reference sequence). CDR3 in amino acids: CASSIVLGLSSYNEQFF. The DNA of the CDR3 is TGTGCCAGTAGTATAGTTCTAGGCCTAAGCTCCTACAATGAGCAGTTCTTC.

This chain connects TRBV5-1 to TRBJ1-2; tentative D call: TRBD1 (5 bases). Germline lookup yields CDR1 SGHRS and CDR2 YFSETQ. V lost 5 bases and J lost 0, with 23 bases in between. The CDR3 is 18 residues long. CDR3 region: CASRLTGAGVFANYGYTF. Here the CDR3 DNA reads TGCGCCAGCAGACTCACAGGAGCCGGCGTCTTTGCTAACTATGGCTACACCTTC.

This chain links TRBV29-1 with TRBJ1-1, with 7 bases fitting TRBD1. The CDR3 contains 12 residues. V trimming: 4 bases; J trimming: 6 bases; junction bases outside the gene matches: 5. Germline CDR1 is SQVTM and CDR2 is ANQGSEA. The chain's CDR3 is CSVVDRESEAFF. In DNA form, the CDR3 reads TGCAGCGTTGTTGACAGGGAGTCTGAAGCTTTCTTT. Full variable domain (outside the CDR3, taken from reference TRBV29-1 and TRBJ1-1): SAVISQKPSRDICQRGTSLTIQCQVDSQVTMMFWYRQQPGQSLTLIATANQGSEATYESGFVIDKFPISRPNLTFSTLTVSNMSPEDSSIYLCSVVDRESEAFFGQGTRLTVV.

The CDR3 nucleotides read TGTGCCTCAAGGTTCGGGAGTGCCCGCTACGAGCAGTACTTC. This encodes CASRFGSARYEQYF. This chain uses TRBV7-9 with TRBJ2-7, with D perhaps matching TRBD2 (6 bases). V was shortened by 11 bases and J by 3 bases, with 20 bases between the two germline ends. The V gene's germline CDR1 is SEHNR and CDR2 FQNEAQ (reference sequence). This CDR3 has 14 residues.

This rearrangement joins TRBV9 to TRBJ2-1; 10 bases match TRBD2. CDR1 and CDR2 (germline): SGDLS, YYNGEE. This CDR3 has 16 residues. J gave up 4 bases and V 0 bases, and 4 bases lay outside the gene matches. The CDR3 is CASSVALLAGYNEQFF. The CDR3 nucleotides are TGTGCCAGCAGCGTAGCTTTACTAGCGGGGTACAATGAGCAGTTCTTC.

The chain employs TRBV5-1 and TRBJ2-7; the D gene is possibly TRBD1 (5 bases). There are 15 residues in the CDR3. The germline CDR1 and CDR2 sequences are SGHRS and YFSETQ. V lost 1 base to trimming and J lost 0 bases, with 11 bases between them. The CDR3: CASSLSVGVSYEQYF. The DNA for the CDR3 is TGCGCCAGCAGCTTGAGCGTAGGGGTCTCCTACGAGCAGTACTTC.